These T cell receptor beta chains were read from a single sample in a study of OX40 agonist ivuxolimab in advanced cancers. The repertoire was sequenced with immunoSEQ multiplex PCR; TCRdb's copy has only in-frame clones and lacks some. The sample carries around 45,000 clones, around 80% recorded once. Material: CD4+ or CD8+ T cells sorted from blood, obtained in a trial of the OX40 agonist ivuxolimab. The receptors were gathered from an adult with an advanced solid tumor such as melanoma, head and neck, liver or kidney cancer. Each CDR3 is given with its conserved first and last residue. The order of the fields is V gene, clone size, J gene, CDR3 length, D gene, CDR3 protein, CDR3 DNA. A D gene is named only where the DNA matches it firmly. Rows may omit the clone size; those that give it use once, few, many or a size class.

V: TRBV4-2
size: .
J: TRBJ2-1
length: 15
D: .
CDR3: CASSQRVNPNNEQFF
DNA: TGTGCCAGCAGCCAACGGGTAAACCCTAACAATGAGCAGTTCTTC

V: TRBV11-2
size: .
J: TRBJ2-2
length: 14
D: TRBD2
CDR3: CASSLAGGLGELFF
DNA: TGTGCCAGCAGCTTAGCGGGAGGTCTGGGGGAGCTGTTTTTT

V: TRBV7-2
size: once
J: TRBJ2-7
length: 11
D: .
CDR3: CASSEMGQRDF
DNA: TGTGCCAGCAGCGAGATGGGGCAGAGGGACTTC

V: TRBV6-6
size: .
J: TRBJ2-7
length: 14
D: .
CDR3: CASSYSEGLGEQYF
DNA: TGTGCCAGCAGTTACTCCGAGGGGCTGGGGGAGCAGTACTTC

V: TRBV9
size: .
J: TRBJ1-6
length: 15
D: .
CDR3: CASSVGPVGGSPLHF
DNA: TGTGCCAGCAGCGTAGGCCCGGTTGGGGGTTCACCCCTCCACTTT

V: TRBV5-1
size: .
J: TRBJ2-1
length: 17
D: .
CDR3: CASSYGPLGGRAAEQFF
DNA: TGCGCCAGCAGCTACGGTCCACTAGGGGGGAGGGCCGCTGAGCAGTTCTTC

V: TRBV7-9
size: .
J: TRBJ2-6
length: 15
D: .
CDR3: CASSPVGAGANVLTF
DNA: TGTGCCAGCAGCCCCGTTGGGGCTGGGGCCAACGTCCTGACTTTC

V: TRBV6-1
size: .
J: TRBJ1-5
length: 18
D: TRBD1
CDR3: CASSEGDRGSYRNQPQHF
DNA: TGTGCCAGCAGTGAAGGGGACAGGGGTTCCTATCGCAATCAGCCCCAGCATTTT

V: TRBV7-8
size: .
J: TRBJ2-7
length: 15
D: TRBD1
CDR3: CASSPTGQGIYEQYF
DNA: TGTGCCAGCAGCCCGACGGGACAGGGGATCTACGAGCAGTACTTC

V: TRBV7-3
size: .
J: TRBJ2-2
length: 16
D: .
CDR3: CASSPSGVRGTGELFF
DNA: TGTGCCAGCAGCCCCTCCGGCGTTAGAGGCACCGGGGAGCTGTTTTTT